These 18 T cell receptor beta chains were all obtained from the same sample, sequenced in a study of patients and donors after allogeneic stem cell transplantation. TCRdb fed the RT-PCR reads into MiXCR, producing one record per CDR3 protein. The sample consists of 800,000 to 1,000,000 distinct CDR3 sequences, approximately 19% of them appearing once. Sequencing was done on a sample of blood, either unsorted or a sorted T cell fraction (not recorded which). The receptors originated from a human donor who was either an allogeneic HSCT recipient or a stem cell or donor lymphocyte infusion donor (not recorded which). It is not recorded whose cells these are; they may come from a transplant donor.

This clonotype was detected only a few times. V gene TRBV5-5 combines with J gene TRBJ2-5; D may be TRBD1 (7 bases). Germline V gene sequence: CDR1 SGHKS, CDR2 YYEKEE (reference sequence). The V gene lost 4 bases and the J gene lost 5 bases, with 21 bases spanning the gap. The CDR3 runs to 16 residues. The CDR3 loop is CASSQVEGAFRETQYF. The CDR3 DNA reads TGTGCCAGCAGCCAGGTGGAGGGGGCCTTCCGTGAGACCCAGTACTTC.

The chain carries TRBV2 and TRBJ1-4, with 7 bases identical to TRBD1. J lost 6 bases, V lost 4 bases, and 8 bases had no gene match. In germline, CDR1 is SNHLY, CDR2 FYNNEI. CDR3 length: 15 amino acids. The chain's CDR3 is CASSVQGTIDEKLFF. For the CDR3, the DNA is TGTGCCAGCAGTGTACAGGGGACGATCGATGAAAAACTGTTTTTT.

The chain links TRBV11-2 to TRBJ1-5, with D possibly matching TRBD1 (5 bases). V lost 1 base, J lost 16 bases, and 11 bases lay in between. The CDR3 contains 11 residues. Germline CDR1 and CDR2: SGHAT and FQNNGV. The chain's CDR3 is CASSLVGVRHF. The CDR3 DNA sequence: TGTGCCAGCAGCTTAGTGGGGGTCCGACATTTT.

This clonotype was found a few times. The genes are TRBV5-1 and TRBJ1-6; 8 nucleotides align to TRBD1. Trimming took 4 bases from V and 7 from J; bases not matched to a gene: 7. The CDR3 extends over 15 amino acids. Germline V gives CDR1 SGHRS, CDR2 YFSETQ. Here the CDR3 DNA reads TGCGCCAGCAGCGCGACAGGGGCGCAAAATTCACCCCTCCACTTT. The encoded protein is CASSATGAQNSPLHF.

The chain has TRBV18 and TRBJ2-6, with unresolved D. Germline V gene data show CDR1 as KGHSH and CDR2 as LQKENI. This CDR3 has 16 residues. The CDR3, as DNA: TGTGCAGAAGCTCCCCGGGTCCTCTCTGGGGCCAACGTCCTGACTTTC. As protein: CAEAPRVLSGANVLTF.

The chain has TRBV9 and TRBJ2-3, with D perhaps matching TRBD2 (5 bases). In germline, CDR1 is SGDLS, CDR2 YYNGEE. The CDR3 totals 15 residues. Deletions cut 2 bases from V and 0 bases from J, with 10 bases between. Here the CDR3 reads CASSVGAVSTDTQYF. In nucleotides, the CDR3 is TGTGCCAGCAGCGTCGGAGCGGTTAGCACAGATACGCAGTATTTT.

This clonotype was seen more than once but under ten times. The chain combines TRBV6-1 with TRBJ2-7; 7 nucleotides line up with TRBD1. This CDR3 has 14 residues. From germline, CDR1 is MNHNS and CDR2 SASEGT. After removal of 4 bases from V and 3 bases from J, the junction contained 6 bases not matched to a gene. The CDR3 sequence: CASSAQTGSYEQYF. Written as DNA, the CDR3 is TGTGCCAGCAGTGCTCAGACAGGGAGCTACGAGCAGTACTTC.

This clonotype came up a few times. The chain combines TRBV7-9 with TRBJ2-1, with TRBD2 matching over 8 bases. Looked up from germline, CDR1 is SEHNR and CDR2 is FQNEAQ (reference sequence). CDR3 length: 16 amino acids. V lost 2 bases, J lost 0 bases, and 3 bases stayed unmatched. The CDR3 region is CASSLSGSSSYNEQFF. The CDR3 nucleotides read TGTGCCAGCAGCTTAAGCGGGAGCTCCTCCTACAATGAGCAGTTCTTC.

CDR3 coding DNA: TGTGCCAGCAGCTTACCAGCGACAGGGGATTCCTACAATGAGCAGTTCTTC. It encodes CASSLPATGDSYNEQFF. The chain uses TRBV7-9 and TRBJ2-1; 8 bases fit TRBD1. V lost 2 bases and J lost 1; bases outside the gene matches: 7. Germline loops: CDR1 SEHNR, CDR2 FQNEAQ (reference sequence). The CDR3 extends over 17 amino acids.

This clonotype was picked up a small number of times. CDR3 DNA sequence: TGTGCCAGCAGCGTCGAGACTAGGTCCGGGACCCAGTACTTC. It yields the protein CASSVETRSGTQYF. The V gene is TRBV9, the J gene TRBJ2-5; a possible D gene is TRBD2 (6 bases). The germline CDR1 and CDR2 sequences are SGDLS and YYNGEE. The CDR3 sequence is 14 residues long. Trimming removed 2 bases from V and 7 bases from J, with 15 bases in between.

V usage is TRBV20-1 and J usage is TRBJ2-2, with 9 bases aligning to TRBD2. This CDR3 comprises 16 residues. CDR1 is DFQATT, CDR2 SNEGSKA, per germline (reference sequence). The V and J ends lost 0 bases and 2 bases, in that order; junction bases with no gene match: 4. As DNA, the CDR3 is TGCAGTGCTAGAGAACTAGCGGGTCCTAACACCGGGGAGCTGTTTTTT. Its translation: CSARELAGPNTGELFF.

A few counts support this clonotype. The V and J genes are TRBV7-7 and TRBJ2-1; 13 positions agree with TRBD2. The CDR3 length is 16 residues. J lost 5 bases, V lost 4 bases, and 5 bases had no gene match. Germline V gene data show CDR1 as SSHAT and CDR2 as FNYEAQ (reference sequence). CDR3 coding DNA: TGTGCCAGCAGCTACGGGACTAGCGGGACAGACAATGAGCAGTTCTTC. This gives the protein CASSYGTSGTDNEQFF.

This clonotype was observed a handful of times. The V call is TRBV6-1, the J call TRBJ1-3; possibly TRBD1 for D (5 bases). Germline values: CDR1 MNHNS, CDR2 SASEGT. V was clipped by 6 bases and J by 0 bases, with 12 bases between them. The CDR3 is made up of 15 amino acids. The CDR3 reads CASSLLGASGNTIYF. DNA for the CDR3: TGTGCCAGCAGCCTCCTAGGGGCCTCTGGAAACACCATATATTTT.

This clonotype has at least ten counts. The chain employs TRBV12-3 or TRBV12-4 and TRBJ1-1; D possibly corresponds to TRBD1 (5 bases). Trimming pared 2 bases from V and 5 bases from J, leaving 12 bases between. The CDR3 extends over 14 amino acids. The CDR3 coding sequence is TGTGCCAGCAGTTTAATGGAGAAGGGGACTGAAGCTTTCTTT. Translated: CASSLMEKGTEAFF.

CDR3 sequence reads: CASSQETKLMWHYNEQFF. The CDR3 DNA reads TGTGCCAGCAGCCAAGAGACCAAACTTATGTGGCACTACAATGAGCAGTTCTTC. V gene TRBV14 combines with J gene TRBJ2-1; no clear D gene. CDR1 and CDR2 (germline): SGHDN, FVKESK. The CDR3 totals 18 residues. The V end was cut by 0 bases, the J end by 3 bases, with 18 bases between.

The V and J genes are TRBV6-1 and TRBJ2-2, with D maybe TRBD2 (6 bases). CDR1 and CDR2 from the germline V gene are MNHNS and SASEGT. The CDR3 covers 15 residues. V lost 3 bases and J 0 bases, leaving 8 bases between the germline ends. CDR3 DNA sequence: TGTGCCAGCAGTGAGACTAGTGCGAACACCGGGGAGCTGTTTTTT. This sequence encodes CASSETSANTGELFF.

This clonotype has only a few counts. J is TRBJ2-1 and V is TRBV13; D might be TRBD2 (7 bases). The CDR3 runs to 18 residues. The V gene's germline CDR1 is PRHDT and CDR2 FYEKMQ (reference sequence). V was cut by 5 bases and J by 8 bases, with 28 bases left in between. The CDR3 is CASSPRGKIAGLGDEQFF. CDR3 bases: TGTGCCAGCAGCCCTAGGGGGAAAATAGCGGGTCTGGGGGATGAGCAGTTCTTC. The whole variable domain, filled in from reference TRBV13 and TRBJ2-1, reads AAGVIQSPRHLIKEKRETATLKCYPIPRHDTVYWYQQGPGQDPQFLISFYEKMQSDKGSIPDRFSAQQFSDYHSELNMSSLELGDSALYFCASSPRGKIAGLGDEQFFGPGTRLTVL.

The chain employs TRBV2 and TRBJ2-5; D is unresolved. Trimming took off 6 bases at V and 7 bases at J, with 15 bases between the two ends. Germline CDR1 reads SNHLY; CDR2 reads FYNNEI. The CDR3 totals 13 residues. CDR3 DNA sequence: TGTGCCAGCAGGGTGGCGCCCTTAGGGACCCAGTACTTC. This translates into CASRVAPLGTQYF.